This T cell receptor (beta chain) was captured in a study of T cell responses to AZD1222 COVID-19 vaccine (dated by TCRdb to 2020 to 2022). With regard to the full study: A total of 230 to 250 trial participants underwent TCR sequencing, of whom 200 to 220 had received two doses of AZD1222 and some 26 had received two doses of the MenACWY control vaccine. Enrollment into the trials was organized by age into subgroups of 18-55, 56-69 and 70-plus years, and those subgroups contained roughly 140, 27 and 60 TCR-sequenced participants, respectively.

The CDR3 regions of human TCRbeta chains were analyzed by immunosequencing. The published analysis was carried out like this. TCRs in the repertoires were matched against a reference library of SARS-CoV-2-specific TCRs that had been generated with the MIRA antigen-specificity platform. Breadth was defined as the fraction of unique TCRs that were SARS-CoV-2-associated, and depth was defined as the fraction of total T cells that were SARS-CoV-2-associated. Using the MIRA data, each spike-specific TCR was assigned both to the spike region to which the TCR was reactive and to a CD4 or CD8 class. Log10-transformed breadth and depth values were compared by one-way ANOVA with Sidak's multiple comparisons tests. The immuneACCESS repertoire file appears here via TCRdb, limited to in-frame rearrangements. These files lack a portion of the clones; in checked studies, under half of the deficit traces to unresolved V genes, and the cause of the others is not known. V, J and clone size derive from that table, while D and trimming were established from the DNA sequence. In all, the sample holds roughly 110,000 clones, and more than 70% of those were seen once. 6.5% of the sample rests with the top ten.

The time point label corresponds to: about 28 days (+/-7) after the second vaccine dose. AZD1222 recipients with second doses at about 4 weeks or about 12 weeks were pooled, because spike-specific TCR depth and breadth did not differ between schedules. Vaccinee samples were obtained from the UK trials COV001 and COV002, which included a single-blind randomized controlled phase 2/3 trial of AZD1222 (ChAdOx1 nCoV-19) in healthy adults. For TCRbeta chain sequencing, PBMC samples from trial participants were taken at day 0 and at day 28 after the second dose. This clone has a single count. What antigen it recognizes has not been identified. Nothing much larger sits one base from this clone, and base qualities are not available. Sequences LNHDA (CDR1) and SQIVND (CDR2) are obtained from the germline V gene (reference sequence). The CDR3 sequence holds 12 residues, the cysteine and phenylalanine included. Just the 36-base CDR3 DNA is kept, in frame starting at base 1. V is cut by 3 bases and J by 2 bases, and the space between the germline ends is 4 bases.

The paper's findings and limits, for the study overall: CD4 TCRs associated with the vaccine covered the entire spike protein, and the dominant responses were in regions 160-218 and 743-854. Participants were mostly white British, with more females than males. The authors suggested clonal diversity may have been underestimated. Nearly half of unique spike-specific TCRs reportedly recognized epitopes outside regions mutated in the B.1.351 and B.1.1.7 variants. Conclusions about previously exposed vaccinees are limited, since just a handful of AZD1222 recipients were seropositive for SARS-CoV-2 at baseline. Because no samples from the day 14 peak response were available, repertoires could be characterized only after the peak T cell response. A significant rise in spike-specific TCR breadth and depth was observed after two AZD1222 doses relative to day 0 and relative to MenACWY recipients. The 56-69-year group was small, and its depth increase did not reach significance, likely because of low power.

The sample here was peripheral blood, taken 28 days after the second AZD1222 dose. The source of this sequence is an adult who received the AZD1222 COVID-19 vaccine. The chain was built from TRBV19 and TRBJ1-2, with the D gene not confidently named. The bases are TGTGCCAGTAGTATTCGGAACTATGGCTACACCTTC. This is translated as CASSIRNYGYTF.